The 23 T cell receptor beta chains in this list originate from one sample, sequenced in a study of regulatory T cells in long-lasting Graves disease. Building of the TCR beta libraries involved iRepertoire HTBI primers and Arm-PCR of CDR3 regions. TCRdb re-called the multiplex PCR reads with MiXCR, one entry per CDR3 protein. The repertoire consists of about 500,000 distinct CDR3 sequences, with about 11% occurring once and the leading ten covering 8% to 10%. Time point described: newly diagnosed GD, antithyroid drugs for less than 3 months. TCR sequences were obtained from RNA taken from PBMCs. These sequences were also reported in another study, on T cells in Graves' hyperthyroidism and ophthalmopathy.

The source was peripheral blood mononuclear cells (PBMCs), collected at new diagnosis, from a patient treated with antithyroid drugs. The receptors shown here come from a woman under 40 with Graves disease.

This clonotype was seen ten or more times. The DNA of the CDR3 is TGTGCCAGCAGCTTTACAGCGGGAGGGGGCTCCTACAATGAGCAGTTCTTC. The encoded protein is CASSFTAGGGSYNEQFF. V is TRBV11-2 and J is TRBJ2-1; 10 positions match TRBD2. V shed 3 bases, J shed 0 bases, and the junction held 5 bases outside the gene matches. This CDR3 has 17 residues. Germline assignment: CDR1 SGHAT and CDR2 FQNNGV.

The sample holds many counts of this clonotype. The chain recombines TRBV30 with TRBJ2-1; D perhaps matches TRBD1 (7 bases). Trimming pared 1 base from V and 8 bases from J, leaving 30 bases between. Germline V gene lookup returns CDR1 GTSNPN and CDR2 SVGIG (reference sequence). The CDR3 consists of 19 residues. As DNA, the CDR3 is TGTGCCTGGAGTGATCCGTTATTTATGCTAGCAGGGGGGAAGGATGAGCAGTTCTTC. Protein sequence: CAWSDPLFMLAGGKDEQFF.

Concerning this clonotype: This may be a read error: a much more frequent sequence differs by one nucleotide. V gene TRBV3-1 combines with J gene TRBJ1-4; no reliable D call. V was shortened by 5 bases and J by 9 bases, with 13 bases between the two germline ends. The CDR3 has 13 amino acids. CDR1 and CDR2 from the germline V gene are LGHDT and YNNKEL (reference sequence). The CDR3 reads CASSRHGEKKLFF. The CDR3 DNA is TGTGCCAGCAGCAGACACGGGGAGAAAAAACTGTTTTTT.

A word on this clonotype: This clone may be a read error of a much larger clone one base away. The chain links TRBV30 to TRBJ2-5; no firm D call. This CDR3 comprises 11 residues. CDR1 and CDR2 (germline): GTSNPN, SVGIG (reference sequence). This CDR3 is CTWSWGETQYF. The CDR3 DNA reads TGTACCTGGAGTTGGGGAGAGACCCAGTACTTC.

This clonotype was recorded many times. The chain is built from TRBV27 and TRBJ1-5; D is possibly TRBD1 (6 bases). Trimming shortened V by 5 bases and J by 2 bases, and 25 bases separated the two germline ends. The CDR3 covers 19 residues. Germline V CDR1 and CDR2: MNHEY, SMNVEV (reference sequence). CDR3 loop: CASSRSRGGRQSGNQPQHF. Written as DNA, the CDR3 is TGTGCCAGCAGTAGAAGCCGCGGGGGGCGTCAGTCGGGCAATCAGCCCCAGCATTTT.

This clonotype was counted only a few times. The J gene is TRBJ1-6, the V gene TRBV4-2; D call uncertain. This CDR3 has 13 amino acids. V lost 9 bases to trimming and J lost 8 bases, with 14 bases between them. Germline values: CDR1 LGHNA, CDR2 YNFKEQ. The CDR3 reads CASGSGWDSPLHF. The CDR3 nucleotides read TGTGCCAGTGGCTCGGGGTGGGATTCACCCCTCCACTTT.

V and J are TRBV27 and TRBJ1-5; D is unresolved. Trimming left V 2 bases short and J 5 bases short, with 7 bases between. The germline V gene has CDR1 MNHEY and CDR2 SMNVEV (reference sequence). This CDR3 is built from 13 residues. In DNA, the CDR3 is TGTGCCAGCAGTTTAGCTCAGGATCAGCCCCAGCATTTT. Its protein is CASSLAQDQPQHF.

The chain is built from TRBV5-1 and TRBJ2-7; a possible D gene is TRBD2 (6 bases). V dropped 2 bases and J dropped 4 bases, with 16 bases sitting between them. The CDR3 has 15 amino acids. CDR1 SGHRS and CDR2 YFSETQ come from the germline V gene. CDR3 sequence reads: CASSFKGRFGYEQYF. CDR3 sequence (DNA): TGCGCCAGCAGCTTCAAGGGGAGGTTTGGTTACGAGCAGTACTTC.

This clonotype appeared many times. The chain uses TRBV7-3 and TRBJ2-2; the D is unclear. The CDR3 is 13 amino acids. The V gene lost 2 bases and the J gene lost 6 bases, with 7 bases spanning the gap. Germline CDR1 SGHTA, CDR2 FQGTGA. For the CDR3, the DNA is TGTGCCAGCAGCTTAGGCCGTGCCGGGGAGCTGTTTTTT. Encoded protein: CASSLGRAGELFF.

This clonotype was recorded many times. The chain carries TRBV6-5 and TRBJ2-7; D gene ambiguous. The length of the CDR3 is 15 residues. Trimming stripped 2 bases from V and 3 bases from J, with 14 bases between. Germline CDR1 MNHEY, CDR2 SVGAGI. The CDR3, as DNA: TGTGCCAGCAGTTACAGACAACACCTACTCTACGAGCAGTACTTC. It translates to CASSYRQHLLYEQYF.

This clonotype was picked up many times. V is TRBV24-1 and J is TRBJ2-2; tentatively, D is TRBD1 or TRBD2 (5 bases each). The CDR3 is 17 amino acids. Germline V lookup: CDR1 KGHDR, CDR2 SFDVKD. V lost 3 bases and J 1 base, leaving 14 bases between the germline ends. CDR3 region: CATSDTTGTGNTGELFF. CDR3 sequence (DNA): TGTGCCACCAGTGATACCACCGGGACGGGGAACACCGGGGAGCTGTTTTTT.

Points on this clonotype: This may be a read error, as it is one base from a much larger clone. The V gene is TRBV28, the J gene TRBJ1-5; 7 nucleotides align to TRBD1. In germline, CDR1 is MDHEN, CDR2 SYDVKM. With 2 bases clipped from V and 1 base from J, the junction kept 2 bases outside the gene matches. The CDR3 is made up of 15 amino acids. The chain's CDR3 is CASSLRGQSNQPQHF. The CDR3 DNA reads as TGTGCCAGCAGTTTAAGGGGACAGAGCAATCAGCCCCAGCATTTT.

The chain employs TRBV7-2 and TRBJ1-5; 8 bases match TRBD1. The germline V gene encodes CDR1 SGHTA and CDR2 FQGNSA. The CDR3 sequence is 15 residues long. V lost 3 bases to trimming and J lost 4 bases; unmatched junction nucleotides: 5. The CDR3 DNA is TGTGCCAGCAGCTTTGTCGGGACAGGTAATCAGCCCCAGCATTTT. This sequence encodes CASSFVGTGNQPQHF.

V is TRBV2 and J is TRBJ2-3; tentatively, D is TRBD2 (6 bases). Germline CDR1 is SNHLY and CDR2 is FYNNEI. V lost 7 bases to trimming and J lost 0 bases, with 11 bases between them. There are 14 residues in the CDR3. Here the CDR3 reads CASIELASTDTQYF. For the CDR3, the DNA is TGTGCCAGCATAGAACTAGCCAGCACAGATACGCAGTATTTT.

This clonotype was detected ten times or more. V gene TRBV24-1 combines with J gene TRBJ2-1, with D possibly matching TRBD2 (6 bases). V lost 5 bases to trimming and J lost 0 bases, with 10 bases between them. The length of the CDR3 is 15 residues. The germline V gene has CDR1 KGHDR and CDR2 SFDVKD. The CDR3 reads CATSGVADSYNEQFF. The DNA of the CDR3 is TGTGCCACCAGTGGGGTAGCGGACTCCTACAATGAGCAGTTCTTC.

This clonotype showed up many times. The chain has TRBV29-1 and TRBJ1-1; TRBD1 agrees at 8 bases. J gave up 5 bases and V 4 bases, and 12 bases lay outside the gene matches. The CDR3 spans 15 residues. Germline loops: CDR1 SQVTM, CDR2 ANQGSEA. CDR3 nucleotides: TGCAGCGTTGGCGTTACAGGGGGTAAAGGGACTGAAGCTTTCTTT. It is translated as CSVGVTGGKGTEAFF.

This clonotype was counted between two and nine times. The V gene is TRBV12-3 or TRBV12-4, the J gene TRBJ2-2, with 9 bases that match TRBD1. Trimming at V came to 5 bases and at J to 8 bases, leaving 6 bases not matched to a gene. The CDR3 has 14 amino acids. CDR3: CASSEQQGAGELFF. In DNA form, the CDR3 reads TGTGCCAGCAGTGAGCAACAGGGGGCTGGGGAGCTGTTTTTT.

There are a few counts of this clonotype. CDR3 in amino acids: CASSLETHQLYGYTF. For the CDR3, the DNA is TGTGCCAGCAGCTTAGAAACCCACCAACTCTATGGCTACACCTTC. This chain connects TRBV7-9 to TRBJ1-2; D unclear. This CDR3 has 15 residues. V lost 1 base and J 4 bases, leaving 13 bases between the germline ends. Germline assignment: CDR1 SEHNR and CDR2 FQNEAQ (reference sequence).

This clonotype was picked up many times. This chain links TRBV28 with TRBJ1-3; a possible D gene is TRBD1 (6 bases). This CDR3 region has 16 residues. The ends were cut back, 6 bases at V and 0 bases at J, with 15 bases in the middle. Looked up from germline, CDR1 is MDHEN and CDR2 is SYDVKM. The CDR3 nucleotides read TGTGCCAGCAGACCACTCTCAGGGGACTCTGGAAACACCATATATTTT. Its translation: CASRPLSGDSGNTIYF.

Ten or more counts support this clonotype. CDR3 nucleotide sequence: TGTGCCAGCAGCCCGAGAGGGGGCGTTGAAGCTTTCTTT. This encodes CASSPRGGVEAFF. This chain joins TRBV5-5 and TRBJ1-1; 7 nucleotides match TRBD1. The CDR3 loop spans 13 amino acids. J gave up 7 bases and V 4 bases, and 7 bases lay outside the gene matches. CDR1 and CDR2 from the germline V gene are SGHKS and YYEKEE (reference sequence).

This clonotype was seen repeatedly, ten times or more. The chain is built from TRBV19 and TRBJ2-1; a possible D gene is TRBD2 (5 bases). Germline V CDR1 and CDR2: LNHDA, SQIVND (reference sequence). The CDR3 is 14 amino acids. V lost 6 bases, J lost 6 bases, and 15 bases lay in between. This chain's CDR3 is CASSGKPAFNEQFF. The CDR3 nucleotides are TGTGCCAGTAGCGGGAAGCCCGCATTCAATGAGCAGTTCTTC.

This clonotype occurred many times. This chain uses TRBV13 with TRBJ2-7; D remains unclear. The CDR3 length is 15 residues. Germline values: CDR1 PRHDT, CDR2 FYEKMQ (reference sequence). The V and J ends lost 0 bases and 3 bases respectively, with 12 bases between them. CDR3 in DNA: TGTGCCAGCAGCTTAGGCCTAAAAGGCTTCTACGAGCAGTACTTC. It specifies CASSLGLKGFYEQYF.

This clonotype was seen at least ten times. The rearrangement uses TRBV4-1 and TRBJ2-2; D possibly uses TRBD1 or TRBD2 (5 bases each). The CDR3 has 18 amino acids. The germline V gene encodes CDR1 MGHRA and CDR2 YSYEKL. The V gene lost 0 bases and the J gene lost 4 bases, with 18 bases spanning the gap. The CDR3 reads CASSQELKGRRGTGELFF. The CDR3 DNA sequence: TGCGCCAGCAGCCAAGAACTAAAGGGACGCCGGGGCACCGGGGAGCTGTTTTTT.